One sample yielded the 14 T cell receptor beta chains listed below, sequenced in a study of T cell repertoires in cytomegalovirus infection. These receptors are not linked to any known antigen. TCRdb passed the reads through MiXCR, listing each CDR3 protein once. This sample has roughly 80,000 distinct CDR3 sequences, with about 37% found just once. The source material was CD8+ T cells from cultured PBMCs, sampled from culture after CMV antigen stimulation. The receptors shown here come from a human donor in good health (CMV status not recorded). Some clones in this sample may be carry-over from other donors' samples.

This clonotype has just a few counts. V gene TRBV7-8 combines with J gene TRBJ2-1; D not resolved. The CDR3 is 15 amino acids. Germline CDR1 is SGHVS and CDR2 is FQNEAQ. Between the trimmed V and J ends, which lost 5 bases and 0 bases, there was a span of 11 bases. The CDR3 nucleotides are TGTGCCAGCAGCGCCGAGGATAGCTCCTACAATGAGCAGTTCTTC. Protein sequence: CASSAEDSSYNEQFF.

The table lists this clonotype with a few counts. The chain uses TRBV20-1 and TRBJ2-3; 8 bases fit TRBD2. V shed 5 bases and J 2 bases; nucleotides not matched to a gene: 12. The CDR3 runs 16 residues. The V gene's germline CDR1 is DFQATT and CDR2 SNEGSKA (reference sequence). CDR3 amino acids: CSADLVGGANTDTQYF. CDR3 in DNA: TGCAGTGCTGACCTGGTCGGGGGGGCTAACACAGATACGCAGTATTTT.

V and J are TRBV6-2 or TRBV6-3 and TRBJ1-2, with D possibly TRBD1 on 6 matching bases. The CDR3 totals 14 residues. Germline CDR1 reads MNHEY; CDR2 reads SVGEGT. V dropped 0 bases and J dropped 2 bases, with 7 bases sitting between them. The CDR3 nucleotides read TGTGCCAGCAGTTACTCGGACAGAAACTATGGCTACACCTTC. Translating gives CASSYSDRNYGYTF.

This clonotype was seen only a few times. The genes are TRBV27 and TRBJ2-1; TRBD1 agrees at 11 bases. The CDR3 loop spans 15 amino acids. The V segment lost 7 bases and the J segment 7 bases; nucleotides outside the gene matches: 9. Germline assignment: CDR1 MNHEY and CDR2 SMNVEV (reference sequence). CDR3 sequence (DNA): TGTGCCAGCATCCCTGGACAGGGGGCGAGGAATGAGCAGTTCTTC. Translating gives CASIPGQGARNEQFF.

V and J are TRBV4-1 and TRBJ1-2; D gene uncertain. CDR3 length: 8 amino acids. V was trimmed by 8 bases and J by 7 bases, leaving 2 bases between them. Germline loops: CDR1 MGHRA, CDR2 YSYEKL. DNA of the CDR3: TGCGCCAGCTCTGGCTACACCTTC. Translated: CASSGYTF.

CDR3 sequence: CASSQDRRPDEQYF. The CDR3 DNA follows: TGCGCCAGCAGCCAAGATAGGCGCCCGGACGAGCAGTACTTC. The chain combines TRBV4-1 with TRBJ2-7; D ambiguous. Trimming removed 0 bases at V and 5 bases at J, with 11 bases between. Germline V gene lookup returns CDR1 MGHRA and CDR2 YSYEKL. The CDR3 loop spans 14 amino acids.

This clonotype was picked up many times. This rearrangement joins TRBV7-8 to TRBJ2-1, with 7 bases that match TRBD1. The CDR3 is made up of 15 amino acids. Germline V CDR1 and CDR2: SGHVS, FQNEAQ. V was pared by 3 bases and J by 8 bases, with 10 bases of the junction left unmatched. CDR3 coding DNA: TGTGCCAGCAGCTTTTCGGACAGGTTAGTAGATGAGCAGTTCTTC. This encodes CASSFSDRLVDEQFF.

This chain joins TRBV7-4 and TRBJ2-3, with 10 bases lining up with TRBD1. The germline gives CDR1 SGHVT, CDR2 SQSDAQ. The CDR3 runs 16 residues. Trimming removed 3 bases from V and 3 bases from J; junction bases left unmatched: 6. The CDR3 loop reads CASSFPRDRGTDTQYF. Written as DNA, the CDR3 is TGTGCCAGCAGCTTCCCCCGGGACAGGGGTACAGATACGCAGTATTTT.

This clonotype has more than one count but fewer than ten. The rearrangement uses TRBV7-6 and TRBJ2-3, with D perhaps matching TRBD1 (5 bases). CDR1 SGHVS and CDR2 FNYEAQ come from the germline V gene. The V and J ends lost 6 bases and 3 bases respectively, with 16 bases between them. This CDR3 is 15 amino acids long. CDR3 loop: CASSYLSHRTDTQYF. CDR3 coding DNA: TGTGCCAGCAGTTACCTCAGTCACAGGACAGATACGCAGTATTTT.

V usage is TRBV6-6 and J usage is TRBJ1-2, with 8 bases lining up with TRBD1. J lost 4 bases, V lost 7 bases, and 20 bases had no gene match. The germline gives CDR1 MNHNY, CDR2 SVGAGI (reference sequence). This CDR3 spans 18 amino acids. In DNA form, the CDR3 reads TGTGCCAGCATACCCCGGGGCGGGAACAGGGGGTTTAGCTATGGCTACACCTTC. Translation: CASIPRGGNRGFSYGYTF.

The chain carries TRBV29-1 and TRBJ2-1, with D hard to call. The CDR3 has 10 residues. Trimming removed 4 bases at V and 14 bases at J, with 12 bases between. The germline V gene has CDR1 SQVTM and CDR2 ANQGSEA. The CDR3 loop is CSVADVGEFF. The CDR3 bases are TGCAGCGTTGCCGACGTAGGCGAGTTCTTC.

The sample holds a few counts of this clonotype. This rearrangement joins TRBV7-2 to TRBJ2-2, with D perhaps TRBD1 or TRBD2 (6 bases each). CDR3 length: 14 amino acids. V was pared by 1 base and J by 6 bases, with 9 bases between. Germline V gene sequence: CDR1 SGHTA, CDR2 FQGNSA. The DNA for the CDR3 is TGTGCCAGCAGCTTAGTGGGGGGCCCCGGGGAGCTGTTTTTT. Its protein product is CASSLVGGPGELFF. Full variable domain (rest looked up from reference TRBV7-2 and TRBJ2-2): GAGVSQSPSNKVTEKGKDVELRCDPISGHTALYWYRQSLGQGLEFLIYFQGNSAPDKSGLPSDRFSAERTGGSVSTLTIQRTQQEDSAVYLCASSLVGGPGELFFGEGSRLTVL.

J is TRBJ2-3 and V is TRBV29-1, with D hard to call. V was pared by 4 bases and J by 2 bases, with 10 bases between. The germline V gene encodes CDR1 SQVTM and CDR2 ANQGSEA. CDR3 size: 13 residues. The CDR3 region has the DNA TGCAGCGTTGTAACCGGAAACACAGATACGCAGTATTTT. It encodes CSVVTGNTDTQYF.

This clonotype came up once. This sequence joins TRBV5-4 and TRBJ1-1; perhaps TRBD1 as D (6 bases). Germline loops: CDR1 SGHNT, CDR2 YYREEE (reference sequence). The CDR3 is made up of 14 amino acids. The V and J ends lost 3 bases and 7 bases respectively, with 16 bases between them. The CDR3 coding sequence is TGTGCCAGCAGCTCCTCCGGGACAAACCTTGAAGCTTTCTTT. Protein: CASSSSGTNLEAFF.